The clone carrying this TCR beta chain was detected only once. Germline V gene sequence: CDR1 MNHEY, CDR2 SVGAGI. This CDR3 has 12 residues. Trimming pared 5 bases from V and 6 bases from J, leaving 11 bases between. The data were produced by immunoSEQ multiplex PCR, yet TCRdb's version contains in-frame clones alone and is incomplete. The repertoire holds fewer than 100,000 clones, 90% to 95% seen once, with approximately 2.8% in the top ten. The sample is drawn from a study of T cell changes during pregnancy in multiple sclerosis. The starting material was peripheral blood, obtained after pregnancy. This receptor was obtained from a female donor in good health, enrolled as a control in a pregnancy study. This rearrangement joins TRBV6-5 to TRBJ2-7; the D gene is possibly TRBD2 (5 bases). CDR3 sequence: CASSQLVGEQYF. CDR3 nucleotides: TGTGCCAGCAGTCAACTAGTTGGCGAGCAGTACTTC.